A single sample gave rise to the 3 T cell receptor beta chains below, sequenced in a study of identifying expanded T cells in peripheral blood. This table comes from immunoSEQ multiplex PCR, and its TCRdb copy is limited to in-frame clones, with some not included. The table includes just over 90,000 clones, 88% detected once. Source material: blood. The receptors derive from a person between 18 and 70 years old in good health.

CDR3 region: CASSWAGRGDTEAFF. The CDR3 DNA sequence: TGCGCCAGCAGCTGGGCGGGCAGGGGCGACACTGAAGCTTTCTTT. The chain uses TRBV5-1 and TRBJ1-1; TRBD1 might be the D (6 bases). Trimming pared 3 bases from V and 3 bases from J, leaving 15 bases between. The CDR3 extends over 15 amino acids. CDR1 is SGHRS, CDR2 YFSETQ, per germline.

The DNA of the CDR3 is TGTGCCAGCCTGGGGCTCCACCGGGACAGGGGACGGACTGAAGCTTTCTTT. Translating it yields CASLGLHRDRGRTEAFF. The chain uses TRBV27 and TRBJ1-1; 10 nucleotides agree with TRBD1. Trimming took 8 bases from V and 5 from J; bases not matched to a gene: 17. CDR1 and CDR2 from the germline V gene are MNHEY and SMNVEV (reference sequence). This CDR3 has 17 residues.

The chain combines TRBV5-4 with TRBJ2-7, with D perhaps matching TRBD1 or TRBD2 (5 bases each). Per the germline V gene, CDR1 is SGHNT and CDR2 is YYREEE (reference sequence). This CDR3 is 12 amino acids long. Trimming removed 5 bases from V and 4 bases from J, with 10 bases in between. The CDR3 spells CASSRDGYEQYF. Here the CDR3 DNA reads TGTGCCAGCAGTCGGGACGGATACGAGCAGTACTTC.